This T cell receptor beta chain originates from a study of preoperative IRX-2 immunotherapy in early breast cancer. Treatment meaning: preoperative locoregional IRX-2 cytokine immunotherapy. This phase Ib study tested locoregional IRX-2 cytokine immunotherapy given before surgery. The germline V and J ends were trimmed by 4 bases and 6 bases, with 9 bases remaining between them. CDR1 and CDR2 from the germline V gene are GTSNPN and SVGIG (reference sequence). This CDR3 region has 12 residues. Sequencing used immunoSEQ multiplex PCR; TCRdb keeps in-frame clones, though not all of them. The sample carries fewer than 40,000 clones, around 92% recorded once.

The chain has TRBV30 and TRBJ1-4; D is ambiguous. The TCR sequence derives from a human donor with breast cancer. Here the sequenced sample was tumor tissue, taken after IRX-2 immunotherapy. CDR3 nucleotide sequence: TGTGCCTGGAATAACTTACATGAAAAACTGTTTTTT. Encoded protein: CAWNNLHEKLFF. Together with reference TRBV30 and TRBJ1-4, the CDR3 gives the full variable domain: SQTIHQWPATLVQPVGSPLSLECTVEGTSNPNLYWYRQAAGRGLQLLFYSVGIGQISSEVPQNLSASRPQDRQFILSSKKLLLSDSGFYLCAWNNLHEKLFFGSGTQLSVL.